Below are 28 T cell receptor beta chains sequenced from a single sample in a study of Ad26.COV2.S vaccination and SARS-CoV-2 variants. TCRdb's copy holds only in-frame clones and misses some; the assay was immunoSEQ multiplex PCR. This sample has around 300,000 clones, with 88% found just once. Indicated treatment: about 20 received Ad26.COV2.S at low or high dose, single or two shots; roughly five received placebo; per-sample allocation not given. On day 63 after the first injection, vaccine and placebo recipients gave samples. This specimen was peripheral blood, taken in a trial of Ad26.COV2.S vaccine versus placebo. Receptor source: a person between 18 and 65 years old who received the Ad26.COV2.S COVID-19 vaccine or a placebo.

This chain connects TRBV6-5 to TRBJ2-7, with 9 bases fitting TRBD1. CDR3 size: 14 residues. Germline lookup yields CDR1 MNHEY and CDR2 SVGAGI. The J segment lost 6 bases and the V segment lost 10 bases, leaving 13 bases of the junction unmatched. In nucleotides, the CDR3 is TGTGCCACCGGTCCCCGGGACAGGGACGCCGAGCAGTACTTC. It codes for CATGPRDRDAEQYF.

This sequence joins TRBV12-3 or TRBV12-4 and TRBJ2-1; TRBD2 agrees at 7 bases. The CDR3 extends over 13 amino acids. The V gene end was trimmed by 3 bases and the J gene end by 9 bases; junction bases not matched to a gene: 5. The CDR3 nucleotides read TGTGCCAGCAGTTTCGGGAGCGGGATTGAGCAGTTCTTC. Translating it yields CASSFGSGIEQFF.

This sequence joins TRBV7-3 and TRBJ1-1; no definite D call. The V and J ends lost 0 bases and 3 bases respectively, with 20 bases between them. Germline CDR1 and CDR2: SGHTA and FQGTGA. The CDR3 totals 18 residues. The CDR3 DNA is TGTGCCAGCAGCTTAACCACCCAAGTGGCGCTCGGGGACACTGAAGCTTTCTTT. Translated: CASSLTTQVALGDTEAFF.

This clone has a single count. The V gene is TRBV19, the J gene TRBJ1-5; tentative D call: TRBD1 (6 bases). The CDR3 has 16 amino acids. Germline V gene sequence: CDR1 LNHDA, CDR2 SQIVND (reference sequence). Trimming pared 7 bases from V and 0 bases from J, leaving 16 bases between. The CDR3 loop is CASNPSGARSNQPQHF. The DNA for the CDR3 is TGTGCCAGTAACCCCTCGGGGGCACGTAGCAATCAGCCCCAGCATTTT.

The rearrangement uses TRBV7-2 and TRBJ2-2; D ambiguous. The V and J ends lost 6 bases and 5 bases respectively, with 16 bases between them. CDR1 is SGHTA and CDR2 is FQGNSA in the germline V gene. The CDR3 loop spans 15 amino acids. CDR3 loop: CASSSRALGTGELFF. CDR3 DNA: TGTGCCAGCAGTTCCCGGGCCCTCGGGACCGGGGAGCTGTTTTTT. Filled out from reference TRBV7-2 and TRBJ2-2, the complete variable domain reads GAGVSQSPSNKVTEKGKDVELRCDPISGHTALYWYRQSLGQGLEFLIYFQGNSAPDKSGLPSDRFSAERTGGSVSTLTIQRTQQEDSAVYLCASSSRALGTGELFFGEGSRLTVL.

The CDR3 is CASSFVIRVYLANGELFF. The CDR3 DNA is TGTGCCAGCAGCTTCGTTATTAGGGTTTACCTAGCGAACGGGGAGCTGTTTTTT. This chain uses TRBV5-4 with TRBJ2-2, with D possibly being TRBD2 (6 bases). The CDR3 totals 18 residues. The ends were cut back, 2 bases at V and 7 bases at J, with 24 bases in the middle. CDR1 and CDR2 (germline): SGHNT, YYREEE (reference sequence).

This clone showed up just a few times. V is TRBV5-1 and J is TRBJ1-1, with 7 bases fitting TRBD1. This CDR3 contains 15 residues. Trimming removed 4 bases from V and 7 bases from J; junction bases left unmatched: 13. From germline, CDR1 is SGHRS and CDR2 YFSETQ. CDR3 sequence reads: CASSAKTGAYNEAFF. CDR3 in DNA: TGCGCCAGCAGCGCTAAAACAGGGGCATACAATGAAGCTTTCTTT.

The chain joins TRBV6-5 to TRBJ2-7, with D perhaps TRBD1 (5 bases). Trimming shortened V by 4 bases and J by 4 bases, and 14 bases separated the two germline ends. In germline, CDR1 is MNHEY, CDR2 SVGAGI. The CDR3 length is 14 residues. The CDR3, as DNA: TGTGCCAGCAGTTCCGTCCGACAGACTTACGAGCAGTACTTC. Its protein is CASSSVRQTYEQYF.

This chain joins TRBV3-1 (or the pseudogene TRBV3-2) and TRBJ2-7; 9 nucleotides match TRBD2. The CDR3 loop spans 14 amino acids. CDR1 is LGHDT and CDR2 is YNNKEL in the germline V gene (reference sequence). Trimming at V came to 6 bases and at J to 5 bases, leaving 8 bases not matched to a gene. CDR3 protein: CASRRAGGVDEQYF. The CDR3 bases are TGTGCCAGCAGGCGGGCGGGAGGGGTCGACGAGCAGTACTTC.

The CDR3 spells CASSLGGRGSNQPQHF. CDR3 DNA: TGTGCCAGCAGCTTAGGTGGGAGGGGTAGCAATCAGCCCCAGCATTTT. The gene calls are TRBV7-2 and TRBJ1-5; the D gene is possibly TRBD1 (5 bases). Between the trimmed V and J ends, which lost 1 base and 0 bases, there was a span of 10 bases. The CDR3 length is 16 residues. The germline gives CDR1 SGHTA, CDR2 FQGNSA.

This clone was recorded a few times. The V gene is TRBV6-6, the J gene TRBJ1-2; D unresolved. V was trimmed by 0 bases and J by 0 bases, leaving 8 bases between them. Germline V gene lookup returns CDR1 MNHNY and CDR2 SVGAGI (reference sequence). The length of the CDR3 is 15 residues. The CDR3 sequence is CASSYSAVTNYGYTF. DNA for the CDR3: TGTGCCAGCAGTTACTCGGCCGTAACTAACTATGGCTACACCTTC.

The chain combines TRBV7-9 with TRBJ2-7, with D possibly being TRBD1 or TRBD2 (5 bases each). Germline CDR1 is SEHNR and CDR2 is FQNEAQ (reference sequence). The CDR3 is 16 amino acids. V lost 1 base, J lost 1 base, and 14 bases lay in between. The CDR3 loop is CASSLGIRDGSYEQYF. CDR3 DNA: TGTGCCAGCAGCTTAGGGATCCGGGACGGATCCTACGAGCAGTACTTC.

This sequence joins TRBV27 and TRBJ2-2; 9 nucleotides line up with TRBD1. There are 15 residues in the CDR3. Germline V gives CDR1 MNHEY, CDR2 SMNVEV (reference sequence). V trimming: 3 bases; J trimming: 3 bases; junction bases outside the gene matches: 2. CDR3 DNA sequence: TGTGCCAGCAGTTTGAGGACAGGGGACACCGGGGAGCTGTTTTTT. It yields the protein CASSLRTGDTGELFF.

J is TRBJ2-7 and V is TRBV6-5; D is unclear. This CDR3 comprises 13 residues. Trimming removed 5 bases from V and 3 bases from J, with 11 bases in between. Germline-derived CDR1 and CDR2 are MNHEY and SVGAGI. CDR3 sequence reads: CASSTTGNYEQYF. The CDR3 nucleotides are TGTGCCAGCAGTACGACTGGAAACTACGAGCAGTACTTC.

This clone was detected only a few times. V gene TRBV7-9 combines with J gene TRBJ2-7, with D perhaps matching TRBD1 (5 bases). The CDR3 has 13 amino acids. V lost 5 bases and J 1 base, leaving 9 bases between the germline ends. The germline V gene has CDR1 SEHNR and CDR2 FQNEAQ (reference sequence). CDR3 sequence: CASSQRQSYEQYF. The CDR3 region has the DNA TGTGCCAGCAGCCAGAGACAGTCCTACGAGCAGTACTTC.

DNA for the CDR3: TGTGCCAGCAGTTACCCGGGGTATTCTAGGAAGGCCGGGGAGCTGTTTTTT. This codes for CASSYPGYSRKAGELFF. The chain recombines TRBV6-2 or TRBV6-3 with TRBJ2-2; D might be TRBD2 (5 bases). This CDR3 has 17 residues. The germline V gene has CDR1 MNHEY and CDR2 SVGEGT. V lost 2 bases to trimming and J lost 6 bases, with 19 bases between them.

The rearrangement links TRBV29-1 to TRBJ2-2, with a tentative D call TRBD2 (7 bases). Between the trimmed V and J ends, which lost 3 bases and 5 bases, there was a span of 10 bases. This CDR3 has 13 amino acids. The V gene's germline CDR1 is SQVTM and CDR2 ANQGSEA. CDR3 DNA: TGCAGCGTTGACGGGGGGCAGACCGGGGAGCTGTTTTTT. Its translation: CSVDGGQTGELFF.

CDR3 region: CASSLGQGAADTQYF. The CDR3 bases are TGTGCCAGCAGCTTAGGACAGGGGGCGGCAGATACGCAGTATTTT. This chain uses TRBV13 with TRBJ2-3; TRBD1 aligns across 9 bases. V trimming: 0 bases; J trimming: 4 bases; junction bases outside the gene matches: 2. CDR3 size: 15 residues. Germline CDR1 and CDR2: PRHDT and FYEKMQ (reference sequence).

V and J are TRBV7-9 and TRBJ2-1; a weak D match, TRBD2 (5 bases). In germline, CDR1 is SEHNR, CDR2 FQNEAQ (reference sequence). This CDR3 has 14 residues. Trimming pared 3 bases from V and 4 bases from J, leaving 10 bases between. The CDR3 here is CASSFLGGYNEQFF. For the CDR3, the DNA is TGTGCCAGCAGCTTTCTAGGAGGATACAATGAGCAGTTCTTC.

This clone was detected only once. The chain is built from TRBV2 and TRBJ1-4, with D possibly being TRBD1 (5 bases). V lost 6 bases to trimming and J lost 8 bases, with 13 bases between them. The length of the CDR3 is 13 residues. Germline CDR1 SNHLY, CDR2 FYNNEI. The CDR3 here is CASRGPGQEKLFF. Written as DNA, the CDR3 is TGTGCCAGCAGGGGGCCCGGGCAGGAAAAACTGTTTTTT.

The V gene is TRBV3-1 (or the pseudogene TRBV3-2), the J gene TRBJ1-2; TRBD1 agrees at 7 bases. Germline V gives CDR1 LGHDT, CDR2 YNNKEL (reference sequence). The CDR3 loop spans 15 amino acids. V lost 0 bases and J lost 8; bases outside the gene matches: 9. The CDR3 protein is CASSQDIRGQHGYTF. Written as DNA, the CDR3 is TGTGCCAGCAGCCAAGACATTAGGGGGCAACACGGCTACACCTTC.

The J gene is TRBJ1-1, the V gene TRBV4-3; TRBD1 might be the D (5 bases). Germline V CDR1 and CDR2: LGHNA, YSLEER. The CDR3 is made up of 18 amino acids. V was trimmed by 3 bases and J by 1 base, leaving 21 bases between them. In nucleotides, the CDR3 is TGCGCCAGCAGCCATCGGGGGACGGAAAGGAAGGCGAACACTGAAGCTTTCTTT. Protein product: CASSHRGTERKANTEAFF.

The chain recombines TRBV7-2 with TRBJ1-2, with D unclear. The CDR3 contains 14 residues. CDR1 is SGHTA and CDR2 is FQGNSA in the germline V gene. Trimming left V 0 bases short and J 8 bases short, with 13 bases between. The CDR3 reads CASSLAQAPGGYTF. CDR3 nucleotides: TGTGCCAGCAGCTTAGCGCAGGCCCCCGGGGGCTACACCTTC.

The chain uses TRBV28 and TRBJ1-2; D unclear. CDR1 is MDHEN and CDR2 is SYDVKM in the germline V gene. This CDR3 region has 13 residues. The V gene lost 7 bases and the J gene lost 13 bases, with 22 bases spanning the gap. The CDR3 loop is CASIPTLSAGCTF. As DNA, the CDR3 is TGTGCCAGCATTCCGACGCTCTCCGCGGGGTGCACCTTC.

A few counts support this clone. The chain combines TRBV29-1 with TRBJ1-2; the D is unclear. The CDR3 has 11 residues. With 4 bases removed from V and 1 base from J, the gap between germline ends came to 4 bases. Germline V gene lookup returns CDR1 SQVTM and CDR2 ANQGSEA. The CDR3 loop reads CSVVVNYGYTF. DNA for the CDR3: TGCAGCGTTGTGGTTAACTATGGCTACACCTTC. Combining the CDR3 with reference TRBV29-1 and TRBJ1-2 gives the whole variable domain SAVISQKPSRDICQRGTSLTIQCQVDSQVTMMFWYRQQPGQSLTLIATANQGSEATYESGFVIDKFPISRPNLTFSTLTVSNMSPEDSSIYLCSVVVNYGYTFGSGTRLTVV.

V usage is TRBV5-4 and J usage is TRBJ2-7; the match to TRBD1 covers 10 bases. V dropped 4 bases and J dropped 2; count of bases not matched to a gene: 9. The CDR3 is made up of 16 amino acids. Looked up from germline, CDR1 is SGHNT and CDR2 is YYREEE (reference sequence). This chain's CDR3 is CASSLGIGQGAYEQYF. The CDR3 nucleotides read TGTGCCAGCAGCCTAGGTATTGGACAGGGGGCCTACGAGCAGTACTTC.

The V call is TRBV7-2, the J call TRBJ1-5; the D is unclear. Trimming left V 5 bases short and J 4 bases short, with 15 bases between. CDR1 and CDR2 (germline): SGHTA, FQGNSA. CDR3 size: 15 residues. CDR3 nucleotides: TGTGCCAGCAGCCCCGATGGGCAGCCTAATCAGCCCCAGCATTTT. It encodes CASSPDGQPNQPQHF.

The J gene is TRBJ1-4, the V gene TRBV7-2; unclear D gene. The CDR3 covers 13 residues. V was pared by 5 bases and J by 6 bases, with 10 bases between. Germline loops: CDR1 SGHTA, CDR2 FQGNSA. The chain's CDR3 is CASSRRVDEKLFF. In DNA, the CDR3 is TGTGCCAGCAGCCGACGGGTGGATGAAAAACTGTTTTTT.